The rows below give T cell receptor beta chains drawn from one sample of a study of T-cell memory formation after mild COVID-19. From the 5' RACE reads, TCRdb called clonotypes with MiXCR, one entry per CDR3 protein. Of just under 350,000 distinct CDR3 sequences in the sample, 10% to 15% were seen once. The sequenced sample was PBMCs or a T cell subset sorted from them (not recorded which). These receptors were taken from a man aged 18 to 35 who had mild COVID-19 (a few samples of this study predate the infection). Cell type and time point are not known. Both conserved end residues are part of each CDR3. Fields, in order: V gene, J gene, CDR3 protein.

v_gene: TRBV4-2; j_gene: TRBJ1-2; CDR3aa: CASSQEKDGWGYTF
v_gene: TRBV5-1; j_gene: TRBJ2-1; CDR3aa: CASSKGPLEFF
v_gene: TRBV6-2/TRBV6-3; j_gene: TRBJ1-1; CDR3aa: CASSYKYHWAFF
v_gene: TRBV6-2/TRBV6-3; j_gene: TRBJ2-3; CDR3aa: CASSYLAGVTDTQYF
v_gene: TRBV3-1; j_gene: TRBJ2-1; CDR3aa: CASSHVLAPYNEQFF
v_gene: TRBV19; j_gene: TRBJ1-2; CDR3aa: CASSIERVGYTF
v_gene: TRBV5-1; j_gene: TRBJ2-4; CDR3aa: CASRPENSAKNIQYF
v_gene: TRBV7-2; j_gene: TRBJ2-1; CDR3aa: CASSLKVKWEHNEQFF
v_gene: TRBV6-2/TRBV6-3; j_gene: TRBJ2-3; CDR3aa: CASSWDRYTDTQYF
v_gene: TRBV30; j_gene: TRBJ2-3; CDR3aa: CAWSRGGGTDTQYF
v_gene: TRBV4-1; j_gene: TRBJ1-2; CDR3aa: CASSASGALYGYTF
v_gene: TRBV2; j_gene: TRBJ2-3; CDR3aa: CASRTGAGTDTQYF
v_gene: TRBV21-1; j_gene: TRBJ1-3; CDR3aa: CASSNGGRGNTIYF